The 9 T cell receptor beta chains reported below all come from one sample, sequenced in a study of OX40 agonist ivuxolimab in advanced cancers. Library generation was performed with the immunoSEQ multiplex PCR assay. This is the immuneACCESS table as TCRdb keeps it, with only in-frame sequences that have V and J called. A part of the clones is gone; compared with another copy, unresolved V genes explain less than half, and the rest is unexplained. The sample data list tens of thousands of clones, and 70% to 85% of these were observed just once. 1.5% to 2% of the sample comes from the top ten. The sample consisted of CD4+ or CD8+ T cells sorted from blood, taken in a trial of the OX40 agonist ivuxolimab. These receptors originate from an adult with an advanced solid tumor such as melanoma, head and neck, liver or kidney cancer.

This chain uses TRBV30 with TRBJ1-4; D unresolved. The CDR3 consists of 13 residues. V was cut by 3 bases and J by 5 bases, with 10 bases left in between. CDR1 is GTSNPN, CDR2 SVGIG, per germline (reference sequence). The CDR3 reads CAWSREGNEKLFF. In nucleotides, the CDR3 is TGTGCCTGGAGCCGTGAGGGAAATGAAAAACTGTTTTTT.

This clone occurred once. The rearrangement joins TRBV19 to TRBJ1-2; 7 bases align to TRBD1. This CDR3 contains 14 residues. The V segment lost 6 bases and the J segment 8 bases; nucleotides outside the gene matches: 12. The germline CDR1 and CDR2 sequences are LNHDA and SQIVND (reference sequence). CDR3 nucleotides: TGTGCCAGTAGCAAACTACAGGGGTCTGAGGGCTACACCTTC. This gives the protein CASSKLQGSEGYTF.

V and J are TRBV6-1 and TRBJ2-7; 9 bases are a match to TRBD2. Germline V gene lookup returns CDR1 MNHNS and CDR2 SASEGT. This CDR3 has 14 residues. The ends lost 4 bases at V and 6 bases at J; junction bases unmatched: 7. The CDR3, as DNA: TGTGCCAGCAGTGGTGCGGGAGGGAGGACCGAGCAGTACTTC. Translation: CASSGAGGRTEQYF.

J is TRBJ2-7 and V is TRBV6-5, with D perhaps matching TRBD1 (5 bases). CDR3 size: 14 residues. Germline lookup yields CDR1 MNHEY and CDR2 SVGAGI. Trimming pared 3 bases from V and 0 bases from J, leaving 9 bases between. The CDR3 is CASSYTGSSYEQYF. The CDR3 bases are TGTGCCAGCAGTTATACAGGATCCTCCTACGAGCAGTACTTC.

The V call is TRBV25-1, the J call TRBJ1-3; D gene ambiguous. V lost 4 bases to trimming and J lost 0 bases, with 7 bases between them. Germline CDR1 is MGHDK and CDR2 is SYGVNS. The CDR3 extends over 14 amino acids. CDR3 in DNA: TGTGCCAGCAGTGCCCCGAGCTCTGGAAACACCATATATTTT. Translated: CASSAPSSGNTIYF. Drawing the rest from reference TRBV25-1 and TRBJ1-3, the complete variable domain is EADIYQTPRYLVIGTGKKITLECSQTMGHDKMYWYQQDPGMELHLIHYSYGVNSTEKGDLSSESTVSRIRTEHFPLTLESARPSHTSQYLCASSAPSSGNTIYFGEGSWLTVV.

V is TRBV18 and J is TRBJ2-3; 7 bases align to TRBD1. Germline CDR1 and CDR2: KGHSH and LQKENI. The CDR3 is made up of 16 amino acids. The V segment lost 3 bases and the J segment 1 base; nucleotides outside the gene matches: 7. The CDR3 loop reads CASSPQGGAGTDTQYF. CDR3 nucleotide sequence: TGTGCCAGCTCACCCCAAGGGGGCGCGGGCACAGATACGCAGTATTTT.

The V and J genes are TRBV19 and TRBJ2-3; TRBD1 is a possible D gene (6 bases). The germline V gene encodes CDR1 LNHDA and CDR2 SQIVND (reference sequence). The CDR3 has 15 residues. The V gene lost 3 bases and the J gene lost 1 base, with 11 bases spanning the gap. The CDR3 sequence: CASSIGAGGTDTQYF. CDR3 nucleotide sequence: TGTGCCAGTAGTATTGGTGCAGGGGGCACAGATACGCAGTATTTT.

The chain couples TRBV5-5 to TRBJ1-1, with 10 bases that match TRBD1. This CDR3 comprises 16 residues. CDR1 SGHKS and CDR2 YYEKEE come from the germline V gene (reference sequence). V shed 5 bases and J 2 bases; nucleotides not matched to a gene: 9. The CDR3 protein is CASRYRDRGKNTEAFF. The CDR3 coding sequence is TGTGCCAGCAGATACCGGGACAGGGGCAAAAACACTGAAGCTTTCTTT.

J is TRBJ1-1 and V is TRBV6-5; D gene ambiguous. The CDR3 has 12 residues. In germline, CDR1 is MNHEY, CDR2 SVGAGI. Between the trimmed V and J ends, which lost 7 bases and 4 bases, there was a span of 10 bases. The CDR3 DNA reads TGTGCCAGCAATGGGTGGGGCACTGAAGCTTTCTTT. This translates into CASNGWGTEAFF.